Reported below is one T cell receptor (beta chain). This specimen comes from a study of patients and donors after allogeneic stem cell transplantation. TCRdb independently ran MiXCR on the RT-PCR reads; one entry per CDR3 protein. The sample has 15,000 to 20,000 distinct CDR3 sequences; around a quarter are singletons. V was shortened by 4 bases and J by 7 bases, with 11 bases between the two germline ends. Germline loops: CDR1 LGHNA, CDR2 YSLEER. This CDR3 has 13 residues. The chain uses TRBV4-3 and TRBJ1-3; tentative D call: TRBD1 (5 bases). This TCR derives from a human donor who was either an allogeneic HSCT recipient or a stem cell or donor lymphocyte infusion donor (not recorded which). It is not recorded whose cells these are; they may come from a transplant donor. Sequenced sample: blood, either unsorted or a sorted T cell fraction (not recorded which). This CDR3 reads CASSRGLGNTIYF. The CDR3 region has the DNA TGCGCCAGCAGCCGGGGACTCGGCAACACCATATATTTT.